This entry is about one T cell receptor (beta chain). Its antigen remains unidentified. The data derive from a study of blood T cells in healthy people across ages. The overall study: Researchers report that template switching captured about one barcoded beta molecule per two T cells. Whole-study results and caveats: PBMCs left unsorted prevented a conclusive naive versus antigen-experienced comparison.

The sample, about 9.2 milliliters of peripheral blood, was drawn from each donor. V was clipped by 0 bases and J by 0 bases, with 7 bases between them. Germline CDR1 and CDR2: MNHNS and SASEGT. This CDR3 is built from 15 residues. The use of a sample-barcoded 5' primer and a J-beta primer mix characterized a second PCR of roughly 6 to 11 cycles. One entry per CDR3 protein results from TCRdb running MiXCR on the 5' RACE reads. The sample lists 1.4 million or so distinct CDR3 sequences, roughly 43% occurring once. The genes are TRBV6-1 and TRBJ2-3; D call uncertain. The receptor was isolated from a woman younger than 30 in good health. Sequencing was carried out using blood. The CDR3 DNA is TGTGCCAGCAGTGAAGCGCCATCCAGCACAGATACGCAGTATTTT. As protein: CASSEAPSSTDTQYF.